At least ten counts were recorded for the clone carrying this T cell receptor beta chain. The antigen is undetermined. RNA transcripts yielded amplified TCR beta CDR3 regions. The TCR CDR3 first-round RT-PCR relied on the HTBI primer set. TCRdb reprocessed the multiplex PCR reads via MiXCR and lists one record per CDR3 protein. Among around 700,000 distinct CDR3 sequences listed, roughly a sixth were seen once. This record comes from a study of T cells in Graves' hyperthyroidism and ophthalmopathy. General observations from the study: Ophthalmopathy and stable hyperthyroidism were separated by a 13 V-J model. Within blood appeared most thyroid clonotypes that had expanded above 0.001.

Diagnosis rested on symptoms, serum thyroxine and TRAb, thyroid ultrasound, and orbital computed tomography. PBMCs stemmed from 8.5 to 10 ml fresh peripheral blood. The source is a woman aged 45 to 65 with Graves' hyperthyroidism that later progressed to Graves' ophthalmopathy. The sequenced sample was blood.

The CDR3 DNA reads TGTGCCAGCGGGGACAGGGGGCAGGGCACTGAAGCTTTCTTT. It encodes CASGDRGQGTEAFF. The V and J genes are TRBV3-1 and TRBJ1-1; TRBD1 aligns across 12 bases. Germline trimming cut 8 bases from V and 4 bases from J; bases unmatched to any gene: 5. Germline CDR1 LGHDT, CDR2 YNNKEL (reference sequence). The CDR3 is 14 residues long.